This T cell receptor (beta chain) was obtained from a study of blood T cell repertoires in COVID-19. For the study at large: Spain, Italy and the United States supplied samples that represented acute and convalescent COVID-19. Sources were T cells, B-cell-depleted T cells, or PBMCs; the material itself was cDNA or gDNA.

Source study methods: From reference gene primer amplification, estimates of nucleated cell counts were derived. Clones were read by immunoSEQ multiplex PCR, and TCRdb kept only the in-frame ones, dropping some. V and J calls and clone size come straight from that table; D and trimming were deduced from the DNA. This table holds around 200,000 clones, around nine tenths found once. With 2 bases removed from V and 2 bases from J, the gap between germline ends came to 16 bases. The germline CDR1 and CDR2 sequences are SGHKS and YYEKEE (reference sequence). The CDR3 has 17 residues. The sequenced sample was peripheral blood. The source of this sequence is a man aged 35 to 55 with active or convalescent COVID-19. The chain carries TRBV5-5 and TRBJ2-2; tentative D call: TRBD1 (6 bases). The CDR3 sequence: CASSFRRGLGNTGELFF. DNA of the CDR3: TGTGCCAGCAGCTTTCGCAGGGGTTTAGGAAACACCGGGGAGCTGTTTTTT.